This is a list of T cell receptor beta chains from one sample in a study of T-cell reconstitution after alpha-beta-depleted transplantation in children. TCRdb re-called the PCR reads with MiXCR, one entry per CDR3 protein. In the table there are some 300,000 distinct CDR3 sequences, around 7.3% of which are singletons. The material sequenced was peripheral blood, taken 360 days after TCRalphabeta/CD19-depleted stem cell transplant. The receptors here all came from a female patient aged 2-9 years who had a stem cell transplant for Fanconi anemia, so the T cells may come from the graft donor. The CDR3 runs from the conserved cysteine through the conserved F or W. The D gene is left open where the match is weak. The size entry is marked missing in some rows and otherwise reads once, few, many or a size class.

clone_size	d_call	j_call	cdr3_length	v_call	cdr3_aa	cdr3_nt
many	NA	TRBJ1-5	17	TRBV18	CASSATGQAWSNQPQHF	TGTGCCAGCTCAGCAACAGGGCAGGCATGGAGCAATCAGCCCCAGCATTTT
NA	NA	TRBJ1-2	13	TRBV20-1	CSARVWGEYGYTF	TGCAGTGCTAGAGTATGGGGCGAATATGGCTACACCTTC
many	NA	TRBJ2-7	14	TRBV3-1	CASSPFQGAYEQYF	TGTGCCAGCAGCCCGTTTCAAGGAGCCTACGAGCAGTACTTC
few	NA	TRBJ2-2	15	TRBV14	CASSQEDSPTGELFF	TGTGCCAGCAGCCAAGAAGATAGCCCCACCGGGGAGCTGTTTTTT
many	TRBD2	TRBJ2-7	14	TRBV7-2	CASSFAGGAYEQYF	TGTGCCAGCAGCTTTGCGGGGGGGGCCTACGAGCAGTACTTC
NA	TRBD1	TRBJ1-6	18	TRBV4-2	CASSQEVGRDRGNSPLHF	TGTGCCAGCAGCCAAGAAGTCGGCCGGGACAGGGGTAACTCACCCCTCCACTTT
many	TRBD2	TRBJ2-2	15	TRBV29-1	CSAAGTSVNTGELFF	TGCAGTGCCGCCGGGACTAGCGTGAACACCGGGGAGCTGTTTTTT
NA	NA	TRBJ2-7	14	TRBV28	CASLSGTSSYEQYF	TGTGCCAGCCTTTCCGGGACCTCGTCCTACGAGCAGTACTTC
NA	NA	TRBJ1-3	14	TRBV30	CAWAYSLSGNTIYF	TGTGCCTGGGCCTACAGCCTCTCTGGAAACACCATATATTTT
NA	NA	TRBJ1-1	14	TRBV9	CASSVGVVNTEAFF	TGTGCCAGCAGCGTAGGGGTAGTGAACACTGAAGCTTTCTTT
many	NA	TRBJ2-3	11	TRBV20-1	CSAGRRDTQYF	TGCAGTGCTGGACGGAGGGATACGCAGTATTTT
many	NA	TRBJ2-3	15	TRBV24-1	CATSDRGRGTDTQYF	TGTGCCACCAGTGACAGGGGAAGGGGCACAGATACGCAGTATTTT
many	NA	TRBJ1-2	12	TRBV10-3	CATQSLNYGYTF	TGTGCCACACAGAGCCTTAACTATGGCTACACCTTC
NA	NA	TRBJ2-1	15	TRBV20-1	CSASEPTGYYNEQFF	TGCAGTGCTTCGGAACCGACTGGATACTACAATGAGCAGTTCTTC
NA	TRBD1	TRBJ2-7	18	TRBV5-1	CASSPVPPGQGYSYEQYF	TGCGCCAGCAGCCCCGTCCCCCCGGGACAGGGATACTCCTACGAGCAGTACTTC
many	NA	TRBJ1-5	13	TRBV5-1	CASSLAVNQPQHF	TGCGCCAGCAGCTTGGCCGTGAATCAGCCCCAGCATTTT
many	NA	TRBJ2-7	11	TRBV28	CASYKNYEQYF	TGTGCCAGTTACAAGAACTACGAGCAGTACTTC
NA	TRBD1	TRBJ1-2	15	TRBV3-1	CASSRYVGQSYGYTF	TGTGCCAGCAGCCGCTACGTGGGACAGAGTTATGGCTACACCTTC
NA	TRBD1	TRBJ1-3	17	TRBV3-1	CASSHGQGPAPGNTIHF	TGTGCCAGCAGCCACGGACAGGGACCGGCGCCTGGAAACACCATACATTTT
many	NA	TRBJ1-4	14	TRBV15	CAATRGSTNEKLFF	TGTGCCGCAACGAGGGGATCAACTAATGAAAAACTGTTTTTT
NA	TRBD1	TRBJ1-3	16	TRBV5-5	CASSRGQGAGGNTIYF	TGTGCCAGCAGCCGAGGACAGGGGGCCGGTGGAAACACCATATATTTT
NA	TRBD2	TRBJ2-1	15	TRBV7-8	CASSLSGAPGLQQFF	TGTGCCAGCAGCTTAAGTGGAGCCCCGGGACTACAGCAGTTCTTC
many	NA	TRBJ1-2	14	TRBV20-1	CSARVIGSNYGYTF	TGCAGTGCTAGAGTAATCGGTTCCAACTATGGCTACACCTTC
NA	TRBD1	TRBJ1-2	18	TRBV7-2	CASSLARQGARRDYGYTF	TGTGCCAGCAGCTTAGCGCGGCAGGGGGCCAGGAGGGACTATGGCTACACCTTC
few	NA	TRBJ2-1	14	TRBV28	CASSLWAGSNEQFF	TGTGCCAGCAGTTTATGGGCGGGGAGCAATGAGCAGTTCTTC
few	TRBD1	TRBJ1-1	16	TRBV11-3	CASSLSTRTGDTEAFF	TGTGCCAGCAGCTTATCCACTCGGACAGGGGACACTGAAGCTTTCTTT
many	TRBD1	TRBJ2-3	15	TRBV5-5	CASSVGDSSDDTQYF	TGTGCCAGCAGCGTAGGGGACAGTTCCGATGATACGCAGTATTTT
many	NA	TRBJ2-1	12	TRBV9	CASSVVESEQFF	TGTGCCAGCAGCGTAGTAGAGTCTGAGCAGTTCTTC
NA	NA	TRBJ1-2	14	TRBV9	CASSVAPGAVGYTF	TGTGCCAGCAGCGTAGCCCCAGGGGCGGTCGGCTACACCTTC
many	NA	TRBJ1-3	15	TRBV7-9	CASSVSTGPGNTIYF	TGTGCCAGCAGCGTATCAACAGGACCTGGAAACACCATATATTTT
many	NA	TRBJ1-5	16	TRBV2	CASSESDAGREQPQHF	TGTGCCAGCAGTGAATCCGACGCGGGTAGGGAACAGCCCCAGCATTTT
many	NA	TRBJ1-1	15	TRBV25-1	CASSESGRLGNEAFF	TGTGCCAGCAGTGAATCCGGCAGGTTAGGCAATGAAGCTTTCTTT
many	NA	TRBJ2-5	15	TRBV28	CASSLKFRVAETQYF	TGTGCCAGCAGTTTAAAATTTAGGGTTGCAGAGACCCAGTACTTC
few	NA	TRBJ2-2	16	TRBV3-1	CASSRGLSITTGELFF	TGTGCCAGCAGCCGGGGACTGAGTATCACCACCGGGGAGCTGTTTTTT
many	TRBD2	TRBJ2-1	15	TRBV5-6	CASSLALAGYNEQFF	TGCGCCAGCAGCTTGGCACTAGCGGGTTACAATGAGCAGTTCTTC
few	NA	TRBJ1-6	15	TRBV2	CASSAAASAPSPLHF	TGTGCCAGCAGTGCGGCGGCCTCGGCCCCCTCACCCCTCCACTTT
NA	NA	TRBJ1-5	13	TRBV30	CAWSVGPIQTQHF	TGTGCCTGGAGTGTGGGACCCATTCAGACCCAGCATTTT
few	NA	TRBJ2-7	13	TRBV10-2	CASSMGDSYEQYF	TGCGCCAGCAGTATGGGGGACTCCTACGAGCAGTACTTC
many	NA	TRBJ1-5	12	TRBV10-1	CASSVGNQPQHF	TGCGCCAGCAGTGTGGGCAATCAGCCCCAGCATTTT
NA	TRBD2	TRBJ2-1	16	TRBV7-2	CASSFSSGLANNEQFF	TGTGCCAGCAGCTTTTCTTCCGGACTAGCGAACAATGAGCAGTTCTTC
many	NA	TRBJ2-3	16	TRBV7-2	CASSPINSGGGDTQYF	TGTGCCAGCAGCCCTATCAATTCGGGGGGCGGAGATACGCAGTATTTT
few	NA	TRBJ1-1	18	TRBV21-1	CASSARDPPRGPNTEAFF	TGTGCCAGCAGCGCCCGAGACCCCCCGCGGGGGCCGAACACTGAAGCTTTCTTT
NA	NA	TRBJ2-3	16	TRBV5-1	CASSLWGSGRTDTQYF	TGCGCCAGCAGCTTGTGGGGAAGCGGACGCACAGATACGCAGTATTTT
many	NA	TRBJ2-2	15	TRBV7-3	CASSRGGANTGELFF	TGTGCCAGCAGCAGGGGTGGAGCGAACACCGGGGAGCTGTTTTTT
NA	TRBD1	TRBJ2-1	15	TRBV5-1	CASSWAGTGFNEQFF	TGCGCCAGCAGCTGGGCCGGGACAGGGTTCAATGAGCAGTTCTTC
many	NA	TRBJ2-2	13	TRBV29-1	CSVGIPPEGELFF	TGCAGCGTTGGGATCCCACCTGAGGGGGAGCTGTTTTTT
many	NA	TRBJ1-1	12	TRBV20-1	CSAREGGTEAFF	TGCAGTGCTAGAGAAGGGGGTACTGAAGCTTTCTTT
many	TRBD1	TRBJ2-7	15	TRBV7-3	CASSPGGTGPREQYF	TGTGCCAGCAGCCCAGGCGGGACAGGGCCTAGAGAGCAGTACTTC
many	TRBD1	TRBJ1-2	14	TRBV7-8	CASSLVLTGGGYTF	TGTGCCAGCAGCTTGGTACTCACAGGGGGCGGCTACACCTTC
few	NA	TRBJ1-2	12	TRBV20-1	CSARKKTVGYTF	TGCAGTGCTAGAAAGAAAACGGTTGGCTACACCTTC
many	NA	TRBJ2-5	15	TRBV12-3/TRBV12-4	CASSFGGRGQETQYF	TGTGCCAGCAGTTTTGGAGGGAGAGGCCAGGAGACCCAGTACTTC
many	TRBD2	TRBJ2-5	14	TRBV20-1	CSAIGLEGQETQYF	TGCAGTGCTATTGGACTAGAGGGGCAAGAGACCCAGTACTTC
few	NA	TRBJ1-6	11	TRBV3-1	CASSQKTDLHF	TGTGCCAGCAGCCAAAAGACCGACCTCCACTTT
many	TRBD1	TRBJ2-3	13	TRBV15	CATTGGPTDTQYF	TGTGCCACGACAGGGGGCCCCACAGATACGCAGTATTTT
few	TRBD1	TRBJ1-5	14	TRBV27	CASSDRGRDQPQHF	TGTGCCAGCAGTGACAGGGGACGGGATCAGCCCCAGCATTTT
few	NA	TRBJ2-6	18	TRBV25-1	CASSPHGSSFSGANVLTF	TGTGCCAGCAGTCCGCATGGGTCCTCATTCTCTGGGGCCAACGTCCTGACTTTC
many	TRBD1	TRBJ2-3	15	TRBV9	CASSVGETGSLRQYF	TGTGCCAGCAGCGTAGGGGAGACAGGGTCCCTGCGGCAGTATTTT
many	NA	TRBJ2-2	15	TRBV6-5	CASSYSAGGTGELFF	TGTGCCAGCAGTTACTCTGCTGGGGGCACCGGGGAGCTGTTTTTT
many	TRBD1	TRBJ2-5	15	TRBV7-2	CASSLVGQVQETQYF	TGTGCCAGCAGCTTAGTCGGACAGGTCCAAGAGACCCAGTACTTC